This T cell receptor beta chain was captured by sequencing in a study of blood T cell repertoires in COVID-19. Measured with immunoSEQ multiplex PCR; TCRdb has only the in-frame clones, and not every one. The sample includes about 140,000 clones, around 88% of them seen just once. The CDR3 runs 14 residues. Deletions cut 6 bases from V and 3 bases from J, with 15 bases between. CDR1 and CDR2 from the germline V gene are SGDLS and YYNGEE. The material sequenced was peripheral blood. The sequence came from a human donor in a cohort sampled during active COVID-19. The genes are TRBV9 and TRBJ1-2; D is perhaps TRBD1 (5 bases). DNA for the CDR3: TGTGCCAGCAACCCTGATAGGGGTGACTATGGCTACACCTTC. Protein sequence: CASNPDRGDYGYTF.